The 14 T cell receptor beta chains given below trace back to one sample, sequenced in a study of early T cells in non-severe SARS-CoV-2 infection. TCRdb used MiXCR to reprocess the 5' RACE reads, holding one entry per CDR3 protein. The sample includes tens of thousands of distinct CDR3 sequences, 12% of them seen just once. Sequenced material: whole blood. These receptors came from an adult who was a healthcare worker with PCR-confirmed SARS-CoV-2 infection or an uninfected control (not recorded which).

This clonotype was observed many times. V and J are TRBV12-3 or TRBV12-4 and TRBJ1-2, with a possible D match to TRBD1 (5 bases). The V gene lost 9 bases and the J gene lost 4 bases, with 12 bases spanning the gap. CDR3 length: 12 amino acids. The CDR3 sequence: CASGLGPYGYTF. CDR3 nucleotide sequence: TGTGCCAGTGGCCTGGGGCCCTATGGCTACACCTTC.

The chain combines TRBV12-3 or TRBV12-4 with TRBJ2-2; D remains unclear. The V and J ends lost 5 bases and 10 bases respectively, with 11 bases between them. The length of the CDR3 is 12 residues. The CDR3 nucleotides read TGTGCCAGCAGTCGAACAGCTTTGGAGCTGTTTTTT. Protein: CASSRTALELFF.

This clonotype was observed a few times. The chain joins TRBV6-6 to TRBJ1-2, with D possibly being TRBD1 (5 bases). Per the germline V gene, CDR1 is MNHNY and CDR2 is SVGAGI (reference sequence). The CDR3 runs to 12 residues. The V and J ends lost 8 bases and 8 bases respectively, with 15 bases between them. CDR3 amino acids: CASHPGSGGYTF. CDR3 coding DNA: TGTGCCAGCCACCCAGGGTCGGGGGGCTACACCTTC.

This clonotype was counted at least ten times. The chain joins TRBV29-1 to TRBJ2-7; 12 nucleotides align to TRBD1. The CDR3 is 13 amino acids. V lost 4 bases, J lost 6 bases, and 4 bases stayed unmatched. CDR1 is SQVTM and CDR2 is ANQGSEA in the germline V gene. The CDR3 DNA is TGCAGCGTTGGATGGGACAGGGGGCGCGAGCAGTACTTC. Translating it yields CSVGWDRGREQYF.

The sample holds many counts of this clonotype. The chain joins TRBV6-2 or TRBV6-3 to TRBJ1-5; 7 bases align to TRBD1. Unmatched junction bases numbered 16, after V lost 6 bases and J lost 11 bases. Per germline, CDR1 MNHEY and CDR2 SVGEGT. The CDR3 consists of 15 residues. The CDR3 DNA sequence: TGTGCCAGCAGGGGCTCAGGACAGGATGGAGGAGCCCAGCATTTT. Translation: CASRGSGQDGGAQHF.

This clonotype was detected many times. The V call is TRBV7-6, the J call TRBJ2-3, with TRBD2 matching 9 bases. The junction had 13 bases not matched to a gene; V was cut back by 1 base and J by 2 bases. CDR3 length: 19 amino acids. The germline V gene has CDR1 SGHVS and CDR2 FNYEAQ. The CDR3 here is CASSLELAGDDGITDTQYF. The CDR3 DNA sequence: TGTGCCAGCAGCTTAGAACTAGCGGGCGACGATGGTATCACAGATACGCAGTATTTT.

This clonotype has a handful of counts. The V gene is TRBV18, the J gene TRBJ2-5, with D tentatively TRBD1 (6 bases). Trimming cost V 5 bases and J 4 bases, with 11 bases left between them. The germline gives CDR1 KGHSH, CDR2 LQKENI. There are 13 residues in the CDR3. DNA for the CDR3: TGTGCCAGCTCATCTCAAGGGGGAGAGACCCAGTACTTC. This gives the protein CASSSQGGETQYF.

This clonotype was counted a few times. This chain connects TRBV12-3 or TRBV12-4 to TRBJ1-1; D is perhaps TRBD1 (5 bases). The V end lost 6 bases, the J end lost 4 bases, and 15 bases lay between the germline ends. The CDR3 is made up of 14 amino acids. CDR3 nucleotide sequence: TGTGCCAGCAGCCTGGGGGGAGGGGTCACTGAAGCTTTCTTT. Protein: CASSLGGGVTEAFF.

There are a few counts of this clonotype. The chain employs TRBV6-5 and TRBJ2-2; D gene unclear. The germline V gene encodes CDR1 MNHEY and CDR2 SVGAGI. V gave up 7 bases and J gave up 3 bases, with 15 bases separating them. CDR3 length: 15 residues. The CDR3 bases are TGTGCCAGCAAAGAGTATAGGGAAGACACCGGGGAGCTGTTTTTT. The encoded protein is CASKEYREDTGELFF.

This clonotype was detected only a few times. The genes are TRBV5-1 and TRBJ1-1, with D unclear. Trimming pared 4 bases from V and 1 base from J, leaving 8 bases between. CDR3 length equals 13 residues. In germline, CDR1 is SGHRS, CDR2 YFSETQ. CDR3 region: CASSPSWNTEAFF. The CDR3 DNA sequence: TGCGCCAGCAGCCCGTCGTGGAACACTGAAGCTTTCTTT.

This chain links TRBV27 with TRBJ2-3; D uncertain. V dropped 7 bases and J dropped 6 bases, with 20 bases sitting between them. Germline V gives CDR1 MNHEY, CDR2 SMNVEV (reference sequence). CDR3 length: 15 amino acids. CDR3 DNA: TGTGCCAGCACCCCCCTGGACCGGGTCTCCGATACGCAGTATTTT. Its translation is CASTPLDRVSDTQYF.

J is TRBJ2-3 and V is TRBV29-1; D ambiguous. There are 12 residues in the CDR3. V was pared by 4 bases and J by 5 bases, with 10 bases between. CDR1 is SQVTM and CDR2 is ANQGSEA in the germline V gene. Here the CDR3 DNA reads TGCAGCGTTGGGAGAGAGATAGATACGCAGTATTTT. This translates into CSVGREIDTQYF.

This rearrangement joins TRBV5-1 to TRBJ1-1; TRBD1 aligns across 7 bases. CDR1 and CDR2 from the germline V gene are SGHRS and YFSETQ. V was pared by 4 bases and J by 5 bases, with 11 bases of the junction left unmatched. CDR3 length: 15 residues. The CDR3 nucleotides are TGCGCCAGCAGCACCCGACAGGGAGGAAGTACTGAAGCTTTCTTT. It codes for CASSTRQGGSTEAFF. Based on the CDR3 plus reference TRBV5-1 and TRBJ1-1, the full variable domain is KAGVTQTPRYLIKTRGQQVTLSCSPISGHRSVSWYQQTPGQGLQFLFEYFSETQRNKGNFPGRFSGRQFSNSRSEMNVSTLELGDSALYLCASSTRQGGSTEAFFGQGTRLTVV.

In DNA form, the CDR3 reads TGTGCCAGCAGCTTAGCGGACAGGGGGAATCTCGAGCAGTACTTC. Translation: CASSLADRGNLEQYF. J is TRBJ2-7 and V is TRBV7-6; TRBD1 matches 10 bases. Looked up from germline, CDR1 is SGHVS and CDR2 is FNYEAQ. There are 15 residues in the CDR3. The V segment lost 0 bases and the J segment 6 bases; nucleotides outside the gene matches: 5.